This T cell receptor (beta chain) comes out of a study of shared clonotypes between healthy human individuals. About the research overall: CD4 naive and memory got three plates each, CD8 naive two, CD8 memory one.

Researchers reported that CD8 memory united CD45RO+ cells with CCR7-negative CD45RA+ TemRA cells. Study results and caveats: The study found about 5.1% of naive CD4 clonotypes shared across a handful of donors. An effect of sequencing depth on clonotype sharing among donors was expected.

The sample holds a few counts of this clone. Its target is unknown. Looked up from germline, CDR1 is SEHNR and CDR2 is FQNEAQ (reference sequence). V lost 7 bases to trimming and J lost 3 bases, with 18 bases between them. The length of the CDR3 is 15 residues. The assay was immunoSEQ multiplex PCR, and TCRdb's table has in-frame clones only and misses some. Of about 690,000 clones in the sample, less than 95% are singletons; the top ten hold 34%. The sequence came from a young man in good health. Some clones in this sample may be carry-over from other donors' samples. Sequenced input: memory CD8+ T cells from PBMCs. The subset: CD45RO+ cells pooled with CCR7-negative TemRA cells. The chain combines TRBV7-9 with TRBJ1-1, with a possible D match to TRBD1 (6 bases). CDR3 nucleotide sequence: TGTGCCAGCATACGGGACAACATAAGGGACACTGAAGCTTTCTTT. This codes for CASIRDNIRDTEAFF.